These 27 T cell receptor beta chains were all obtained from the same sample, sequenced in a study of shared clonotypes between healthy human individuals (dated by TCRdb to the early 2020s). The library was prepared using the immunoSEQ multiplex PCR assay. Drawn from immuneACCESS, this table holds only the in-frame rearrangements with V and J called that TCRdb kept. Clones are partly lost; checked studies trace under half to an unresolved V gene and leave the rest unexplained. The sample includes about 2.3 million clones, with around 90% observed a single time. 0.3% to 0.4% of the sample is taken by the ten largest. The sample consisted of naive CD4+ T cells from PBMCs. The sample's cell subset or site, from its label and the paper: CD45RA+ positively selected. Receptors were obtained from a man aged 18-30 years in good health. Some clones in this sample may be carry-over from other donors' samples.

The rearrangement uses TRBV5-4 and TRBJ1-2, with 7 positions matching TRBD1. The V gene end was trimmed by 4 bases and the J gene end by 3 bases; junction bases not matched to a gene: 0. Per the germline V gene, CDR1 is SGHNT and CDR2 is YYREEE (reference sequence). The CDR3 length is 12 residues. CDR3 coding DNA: TGTGCCAGCAGCGGGACAGACTATGGCTACACCTTC. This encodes CASSGTDYGYTF.

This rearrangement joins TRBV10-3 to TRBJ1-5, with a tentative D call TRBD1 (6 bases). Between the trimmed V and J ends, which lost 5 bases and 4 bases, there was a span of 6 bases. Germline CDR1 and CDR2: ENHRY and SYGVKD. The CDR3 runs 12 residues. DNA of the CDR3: TGTGCCATCAGTACAGGGAATCAGCCCCAGCATTTT. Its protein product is CAISTGNQPQHF.

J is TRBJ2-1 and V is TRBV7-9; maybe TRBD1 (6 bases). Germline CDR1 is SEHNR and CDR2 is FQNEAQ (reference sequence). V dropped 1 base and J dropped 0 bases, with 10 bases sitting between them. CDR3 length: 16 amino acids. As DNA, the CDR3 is TGTGCCAGCAGCTTAGGACAGGCTGTCTCCTACAATGAGCAGTTCTTC. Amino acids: CASSLGQAVSYNEQFF.

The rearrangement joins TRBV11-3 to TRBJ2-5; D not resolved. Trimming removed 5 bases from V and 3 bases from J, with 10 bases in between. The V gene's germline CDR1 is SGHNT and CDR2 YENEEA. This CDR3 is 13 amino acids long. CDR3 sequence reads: CASSVWAEETQYF. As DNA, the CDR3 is TGTGCCAGCAGCGTATGGGCAGAAGAGACCCAGTACTTC.

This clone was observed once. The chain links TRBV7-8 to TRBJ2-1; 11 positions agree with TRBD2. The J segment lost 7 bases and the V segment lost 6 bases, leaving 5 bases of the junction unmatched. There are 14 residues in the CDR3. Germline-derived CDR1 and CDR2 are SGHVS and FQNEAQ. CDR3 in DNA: TGTGCCAGCAGGGGGACTAGCGGCCGGAATGAGCAGTTCTTC. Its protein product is CASRGTSGRNEQFF.

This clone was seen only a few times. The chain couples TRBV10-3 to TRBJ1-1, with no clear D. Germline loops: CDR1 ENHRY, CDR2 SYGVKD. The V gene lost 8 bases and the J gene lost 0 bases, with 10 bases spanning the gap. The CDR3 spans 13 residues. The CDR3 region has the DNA TGTGCCATCGGGCAAACCATGAACACTGAAGCTTTCTTT. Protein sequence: CAIGQTMNTEAFF.

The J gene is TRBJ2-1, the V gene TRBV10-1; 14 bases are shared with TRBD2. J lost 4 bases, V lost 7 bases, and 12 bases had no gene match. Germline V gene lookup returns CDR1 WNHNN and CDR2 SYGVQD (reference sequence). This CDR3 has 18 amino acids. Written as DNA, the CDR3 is TGCGCCAGCAACCAAGGACTAGCGGGAGGCATGGGATACAATGAGCAGTTCTTC. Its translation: CASNQGLAGGMGYNEQFF.

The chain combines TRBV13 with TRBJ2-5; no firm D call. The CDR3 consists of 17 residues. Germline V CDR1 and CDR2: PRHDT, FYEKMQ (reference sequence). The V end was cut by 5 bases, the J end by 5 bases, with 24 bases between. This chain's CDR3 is CASSTGLRVSSRETQYF. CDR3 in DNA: TGTGCCAGCAGCACCGGGCTGCGAGTGTCTTCCAGGGAGACCCAGTACTTC.

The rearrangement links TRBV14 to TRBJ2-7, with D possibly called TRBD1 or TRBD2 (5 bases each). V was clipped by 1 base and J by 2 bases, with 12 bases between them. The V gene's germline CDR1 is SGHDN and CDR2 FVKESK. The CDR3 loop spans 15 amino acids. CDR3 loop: CASSQGVMGAYEQYF. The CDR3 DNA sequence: TGTGCCAGCAGCCAAGGCGTTATGGGGGCCTACGAGCAGTACTTC.

The CDR3 sequence is CASRPYKPGMETQYF. The CDR3 DNA reads as TGTGCCAGCAGACCCTACAAACCTGGGATGGAGACCCAGTACTTC. This rearrangement joins TRBV7-8 to TRBJ2-5; D is undetermined. CDR1 SGHVS and CDR2 FQNEAQ come from the germline V gene. The ends were cut back, 6 bases at V and 5 bases at J, with 19 bases in the middle. CDR3 size: 15 residues.

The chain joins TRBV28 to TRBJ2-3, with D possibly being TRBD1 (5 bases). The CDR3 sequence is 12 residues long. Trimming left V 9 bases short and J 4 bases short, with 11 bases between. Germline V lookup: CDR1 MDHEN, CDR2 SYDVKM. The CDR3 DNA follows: TGTGCCAGTGACAGTCCCGCAGATACGCAGTATTTT. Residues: CASDSPADTQYF.

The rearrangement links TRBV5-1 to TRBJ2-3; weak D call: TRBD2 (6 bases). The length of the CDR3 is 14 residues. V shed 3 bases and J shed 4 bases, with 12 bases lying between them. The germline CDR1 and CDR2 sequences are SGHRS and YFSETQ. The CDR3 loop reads CASSSGGAADTQYF. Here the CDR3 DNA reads TGCGCCAGCAGCTCCGGGGGAGCCGCAGATACGCAGTATTTT.

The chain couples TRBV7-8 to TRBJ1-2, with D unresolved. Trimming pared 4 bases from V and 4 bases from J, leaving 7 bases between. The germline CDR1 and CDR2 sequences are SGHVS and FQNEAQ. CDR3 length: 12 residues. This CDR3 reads CASSSLGYGYTF. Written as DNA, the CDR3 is TGTGCCAGCAGCTCCCTCGGCTATGGCTACACCTTC.

CDR3 residues: CASRPLPAGNQPQHF. In DNA, the CDR3 is TGTGCCAGCCGACCCCTCCCGGCGGGGAATCAGCCCCAGCATTTT. The V call is TRBV6-5, the J call TRBJ1-5; D not resolved. Trimming pared 8 bases from V and 4 bases from J, leaving 18 bases between. Germline CDR1 MNHEY, CDR2 SVGAGI. The CDR3 has 15 amino acids.

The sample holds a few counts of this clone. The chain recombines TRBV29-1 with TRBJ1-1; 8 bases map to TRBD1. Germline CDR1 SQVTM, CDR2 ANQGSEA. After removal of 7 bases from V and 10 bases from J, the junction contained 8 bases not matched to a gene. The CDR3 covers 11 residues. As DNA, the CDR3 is TGCAGCGCCGATCACGGACAGGGAGCTTTCTTT. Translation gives CSADHGQGAFF.

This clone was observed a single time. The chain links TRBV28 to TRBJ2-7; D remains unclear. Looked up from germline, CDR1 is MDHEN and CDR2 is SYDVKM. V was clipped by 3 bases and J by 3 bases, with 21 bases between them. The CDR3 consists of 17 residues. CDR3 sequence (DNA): TGTGCCAGCAGTTTGATATTACAGCGAAAGTTGAACTACGAGCAGTACTTC. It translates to CASSLILQRKLNYEQYF.

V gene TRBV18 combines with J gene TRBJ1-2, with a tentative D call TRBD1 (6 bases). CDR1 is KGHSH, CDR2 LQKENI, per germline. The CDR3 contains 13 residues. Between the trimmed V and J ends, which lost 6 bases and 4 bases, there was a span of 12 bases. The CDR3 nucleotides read TGTGCCAGCTCCCAGGGGTCAGTCTATGGCTACACCTTC. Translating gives CASSQGSVYGYTF.

In nucleotides, the CDR3 is TGTGCCAGCAGCGTCGAACGGGGCACAGATACGCAGTATTTT. Amino acid sequence: CASSVERGTDTQYF. The chain is built from TRBV9 and TRBJ2-3; D is unresolved. Trimming pared 2 bases from V and 1 base from J, leaving 8 bases between. CDR1 and CDR2 (germline): SGDLS, YYNGEE. This CDR3 contains 14 residues.

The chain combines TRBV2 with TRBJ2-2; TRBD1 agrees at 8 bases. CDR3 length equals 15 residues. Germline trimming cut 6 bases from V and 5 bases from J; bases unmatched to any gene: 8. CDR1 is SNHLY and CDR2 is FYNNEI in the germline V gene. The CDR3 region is CASRMTGEGTGELFF. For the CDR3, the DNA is TGTGCCAGCAGGATGACAGGGGAAGGGACCGGGGAGCTGTTTTTT.

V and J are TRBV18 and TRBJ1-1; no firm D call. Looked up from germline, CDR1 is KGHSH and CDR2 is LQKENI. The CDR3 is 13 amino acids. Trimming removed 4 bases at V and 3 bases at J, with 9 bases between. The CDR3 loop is CASSLGRDTEAFF. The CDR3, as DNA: TGTGCCAGCTCACTTGGACGGGACACTGAAGCTTTCTTT.

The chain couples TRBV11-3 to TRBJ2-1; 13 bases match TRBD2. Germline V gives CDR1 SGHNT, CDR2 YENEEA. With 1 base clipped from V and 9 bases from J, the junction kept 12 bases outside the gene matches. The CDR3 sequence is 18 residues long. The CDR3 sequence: CASSLVGATSGRVVEQFF. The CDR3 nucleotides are TGTGCCAGCAGCTTAGTGGGGGCAACTAGCGGGAGGGTGGTTGAGCAGTTCTTC.

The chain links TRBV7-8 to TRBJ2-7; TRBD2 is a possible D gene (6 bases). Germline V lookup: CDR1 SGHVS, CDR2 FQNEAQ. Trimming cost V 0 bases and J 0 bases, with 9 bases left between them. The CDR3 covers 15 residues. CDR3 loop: CASSLAGSGSYEQYF. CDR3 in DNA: TGTGCCAGCAGCTTAGCGGGTAGCGGCTCCTACGAGCAGTACTTC.

The CDR3 DNA sequence: TGTGCCAGCAGCCAAGGGACAGCTAGCAATCAGCCCCAGCATTTT. Translation: CASSQGTASNQPQHF. V is TRBV14 and J is TRBJ1-5; possible D gene TRBD1, 6 bases. Germline V lookup: CDR1 SGHDN, CDR2 FVKESK. Deletions cut 1 base from V and 0 bases from J, with 7 bases between. CDR3 length equals 15 residues.

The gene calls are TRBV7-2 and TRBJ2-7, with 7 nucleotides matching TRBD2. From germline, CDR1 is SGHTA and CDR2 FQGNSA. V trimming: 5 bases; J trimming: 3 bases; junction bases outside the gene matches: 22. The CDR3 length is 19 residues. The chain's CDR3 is CASSPRKRGSSHPNYEQYF. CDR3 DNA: TGTGCCAGCAGCCCGAGGAAGCGGGGAAGTTCTCACCCTAACTACGAGCAGTACTTC.

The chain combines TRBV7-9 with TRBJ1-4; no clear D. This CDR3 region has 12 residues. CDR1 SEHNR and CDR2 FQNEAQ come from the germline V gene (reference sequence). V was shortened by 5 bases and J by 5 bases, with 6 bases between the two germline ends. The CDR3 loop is CASSAINEKLFF. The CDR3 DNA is TGTGCCAGCAGCGCTATCAATGAAAAACTGTTTTTT.

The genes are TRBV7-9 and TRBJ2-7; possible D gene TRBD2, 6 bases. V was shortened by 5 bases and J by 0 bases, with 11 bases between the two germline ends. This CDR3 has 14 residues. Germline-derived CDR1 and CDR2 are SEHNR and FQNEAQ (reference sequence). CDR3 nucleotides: TGTGCCAGCAGCCGATTCGGGGGCTCCTACGAGCAGTACTTC. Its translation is CASSRFGGSYEQYF.

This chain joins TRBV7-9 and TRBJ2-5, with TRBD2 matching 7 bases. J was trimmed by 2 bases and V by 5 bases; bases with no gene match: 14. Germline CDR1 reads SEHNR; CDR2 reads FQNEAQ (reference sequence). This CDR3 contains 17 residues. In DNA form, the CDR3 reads TGTGCCAGCAGCCTCCGCCGTGGGAGGGTTGATCAAGAGACCCAGTACTTC. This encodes CASSLRRGRVDQETQYF.